This T cell receptor beta chain was recorded in a study of a mutant IDH1 vaccine in newly diagnosed glioma. Across the whole study: Week 35 held visit V12, while week 47 held visit V13.

Sample time point: week 35, safety follow-up. The study gave 300 ug of mutant IDH1 20-mer peptide per vaccine dose, with topical imiquimod. The CDR3 contains 15 residues. CDR1 is SGHRS, CDR2 YFSETQ, per germline. The trim removed 3 bases at V and 6 bases at J, leaving 10 bases unmatched. Clones were sequenced by immunoSEQ multiplex PCR, and TCRdb holds only the in-frame ones, with some missing. Here the sample spans over 40,000 clones, roughly 79% being singletons. In regard to this clone: Its antigen remains unknown.

The starting material was PBMCs, obtained from a glioma patient whose treatment included an IDH1 peptide vaccine. V gene TRBV5-1 combines with J gene TRBJ1-2; 8 bases match TRBD1. This clonotype was sampled from a woman in her thirties or forties with glioma. Some clones in this sample may be carry-over from other donors' samples. CDR3 residues: CASSSGQGAGDGYTF. The DNA of the CDR3 is TGCGCCAGCAGCTCCGGCCAGGGGGCCGGGGATGGCTACACCTTC.